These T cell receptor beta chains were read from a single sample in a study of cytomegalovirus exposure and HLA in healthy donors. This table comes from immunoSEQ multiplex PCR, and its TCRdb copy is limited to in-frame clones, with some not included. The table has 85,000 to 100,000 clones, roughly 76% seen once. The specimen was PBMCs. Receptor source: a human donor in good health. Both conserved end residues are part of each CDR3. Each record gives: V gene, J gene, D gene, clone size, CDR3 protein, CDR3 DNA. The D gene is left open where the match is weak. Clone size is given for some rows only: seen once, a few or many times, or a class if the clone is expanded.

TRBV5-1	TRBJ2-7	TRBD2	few	CASRPSGRAGYEQYF	TGCGCCAGCAGGCCTAGCGGGAGGGCCGGTTACGAGCAGTACTTC
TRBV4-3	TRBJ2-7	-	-	CASSPYGGYEQYF	TGCGCCAGCAGCCCCTATGGGGGGTACGAGCAGTACTTC
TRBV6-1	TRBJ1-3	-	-	CASSELSKTGNTIYF	TGTGCCAGCAGTGAACTATCGAAAACTGGAAACACCATATATTTT
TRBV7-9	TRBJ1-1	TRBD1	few	CASSGAPGQVNTEAFF	TGTGCCAGCAGCGGTGCGCCGGGACAGGTGAACACTGAAGCTTTCTTT
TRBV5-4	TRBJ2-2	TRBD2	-	CASSLETSGGFRELFF	TGTGCCAGCAGCTTGGAAACTAGCGGGGGATTCCGGGAGCTGTTTTTT
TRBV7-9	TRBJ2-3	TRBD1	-	CASSSRDRLHGDTQYF	TGTGCCAGCAGCTCAAGGGACAGACTACACGGAGATACGCAGTATTTT
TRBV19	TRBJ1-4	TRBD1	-	CASSLGGTGQNEKLFF	TGTGCCAGTAGCCTAGGGGGGACAGGGCAGAATGAAAAACTGTTTTTT
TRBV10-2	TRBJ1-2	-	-	CASSLGAKGYTF	TGCGCCAGCTCTCTGGGGGCAAAAGGCTACACCTTC
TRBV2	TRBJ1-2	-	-	CASIENYGHTF	TGTGCCAGCATTGAAAACTATGGCCACACCTTC
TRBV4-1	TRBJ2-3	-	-	CASSQDNVGRTDTQYF	TGCGCCAGCAGCCAAGATAATGTGGGGCGCACAGATACGCAGTATTTT
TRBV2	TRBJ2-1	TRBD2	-	CASRRLAGNNEQFF	TGTGCCAGCCGTCGACTAGCGGGGAACAATGAGCAGTTCTTC
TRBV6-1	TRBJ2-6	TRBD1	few	CASSARGQGENPSGANVLTF	TGTGCCAGCAGTGCCCGGGGACAGGGGGAAAACCCCTCTGGGGCCAACGTCCTGACTTTC
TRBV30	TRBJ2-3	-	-	CAWSFGGTDTQYF	TGTGCCTGGAGTTTCGGGGGAACAGATACGCAGTATTTT
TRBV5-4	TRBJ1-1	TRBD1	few	CASSERTGVNTEAFF	TGTGCCAGCAGCGAGCGGACAGGAGTGAACACTGAAGCTTTCTTT
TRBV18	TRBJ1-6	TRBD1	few	CASSPRTGPNSPLHF	TGTGCCAGCTCACCAAGGACAGGGCCTAATTCACCCCTCCACTTT
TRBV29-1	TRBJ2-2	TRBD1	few	CSFGQGDAGELFF	TGCAGCTTTGGACAGGGGGATGCCGGGGAGCTGTTTTTT
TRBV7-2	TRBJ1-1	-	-	CASSLSSLNTEAFF	TGTGCCAGCAGCTTATCGTCGTTGAACACTGAAGCTTTCTTT
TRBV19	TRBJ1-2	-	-	CASSATLWGGERNYGYTF	TGTGCCAGTAGTGCCACCCTATGGGGCGGTGAGAGGAACTATGGCTACACCTTC
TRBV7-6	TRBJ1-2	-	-	CASSPEASDITNYGYTF	TGTGCCAGCAGCCCCGAGGCTTCGGACATAACTAACTATGGCTACACCTTC
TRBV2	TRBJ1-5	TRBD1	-	CASSAGGGVRNQPQHF	TGTGCCAGCAGTGCGGGAGGGGGCGTTCGCAATCAGCCCCAGCATTTT
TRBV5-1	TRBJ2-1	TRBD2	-	CASSPGLAGVRGQFF	TGCGCCAGCAGCCCCGGACTAGCGGGAGTTCGCGGGCAGTTCTTC
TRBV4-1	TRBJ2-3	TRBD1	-	CASSQRDRGTDTQYF	TGCGCCAGCAGCCAGCGGGACAGGGGCACAGATACGCAGTATTTT
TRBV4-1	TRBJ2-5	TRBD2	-	CASSPSLAVALETQYF	TGCGCCAGCAGCCCCTCCCTAGCGGTAGCGTTGGAGACCCAGTACTTC
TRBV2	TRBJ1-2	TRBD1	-	CASSRDRVGGGYTF	TGTGCCAGCAGTCGGGACAGGGTTGGCGGGGGCTACACCTTC